This T cell receptor (beta chain) was found in a study of CD8+CD57+ T cells in acquired aplastic anemia. In this sample, this clonotype turned up many times. This CDR3 spans 12 amino acids. Germline V lookup: CDR1 DFQATT, CDR2 SNEGSKA (reference sequence). V was cut by 0 bases and J by 5 bases, with 7 bases left in between. Patients chosen for sequencing had CD8+CD57+ cells that had expanded, as shown by flow cytometry. Genomic DNA acted as the template from which TCR beta VDJ combination and CDR3 sequence profiling were carried out. TCRdb ran MiXCR on the reads and lists one entry per CDR3 protein. Of some 120,000 distinct CDR3 sequences in the sample, roughly 40% were seen once.

This chain links TRBV20-1 with TRBJ2-5; D remains unclear. The sequencing sample was made of sorted CD4+, CD8+, or CD8+CD57+ T cells (not recorded which) from PBMCs. This clonotype was sampled from a human donor with aplastic anemia. CDR3 residues: CSARDGRETQYF. DNA of the CDR3: TGCAGTGCTAGAGATGGACGGGAGACCCAGTACTTC.